These T cell receptor beta chains were read from a single sample in a study of blood T cell repertoires in COVID-19. Clones were read by immunoSEQ multiplex PCR, and TCRdb kept only the in-frame ones, dropping some. The sample contains about 130,000 clones, just under 85% of which appear only once. What was sequenced was peripheral blood. Receptors originate from a woman aged 80 or older with acute or convalescent COVID-19. Each CDR3 is given with its conserved first and last residue. Not every row has a clone size; where given, it reads once, few, many or a size class.

CDR3 | V | size
CASSLYPSLNEQYF | TRBV5-6 | -
CASSPTGAGENTEAFF | TRBV18 | -
CASSLDPGLAGLGETQYF | TRBV7-9 | -
CASSYSTAFRNYGYTF | TRBV6-5 | -
CASSTQGWGTNEKLFF | TRBV9 | -
CASSYRDRGYEQYF | TRBV6-5 | -
CASSEAKNLGGEDTEAFF | TRBV5-1 | once
CASSLGSGGSETQYF | TRBV7-9 | -
CASSPQGGQQPQHF | TRBV5-1 | -
CASSPDRIANYGYTF | TRBV18 | -
CASSRRGSANTGELFF | TRBV11-2 | once
CASSQAGGVRGYTF | TRBV14 | -
CASSRVSYEQYF | TRBV28 | -